Listed here is a single T cell receptor (beta chain). Its antigen is not known. The entry originates in a study of T-cell reconstitution after alpha-beta-depleted transplantation in children. Regarding the study as a whole: By about two months after transplant, alpha-beta T cells reportedly arose from several hundred graft clones that had expanded. Surviving recipient T cells and intrathymic progenitors accounted for some patients' high TCRbeta diversity at day 60.

Using unique molecular identifiers, the investigators prepared the TCRbeta library. TCRdb recomputed calls from the PCR reads with MiXCR, one row per CDR3 protein. The table lists about 980,000 distinct CDR3 sequences, about 29% of them singletons. V lost 1 base to trimming and J lost 2 bases, with 21 bases between them. Germline V gene data show CDR1 as LGHNA and CDR2 as YNFKEQ. The CDR3 is 18 residues long. The sequenced sample was PBMCs, mostly from graft donor cells, obtained 360 days after TCRalphabeta/CD19-depleted stem cell transplant. The receptor comes from a boy less than two years old who had a stem cell transplant for SCID, so the T cells may come from the graft donor. The rearrangement uses TRBV4-2 and TRBJ2-7; D may be TRBD1 (6 bases). This chain's CDR3 is CASSQAQTGKKNPYEQYF. The CDR3 coding sequence is TGTGCCAGCAGCCAAGCCCAAACAGGGAAAAAGAACCCCTACGAGCAGTACTTC.